This T cell receptor beta chain was sequenced during a study of graft-versus-host responses after intestinal transplantation. Here immunoSEQ multiplex PCR was the method, and the copy in TCRdb shows in-frame clones only, minus some. The top ten hold around 0.49% of the sample, which has roughly 96,000 clones, roughly 91% seen once. In regard to this clone: Its antigen is still unknown.

Overall study results and limits: Clonal ratios of graft-versus-host to host-versus-graft in allografts were high for patients exhibiting graft-donor T cell macrochimerism.

V dropped 0 bases and J dropped 5; count of bases not matched to a gene: 13. The germline gives CDR1 MNHEY, CDR2 SMNVEV (reference sequence). CDR3 size: 18 residues. The material was unstimulated CD8+ T cells sorted from spleen or lymph node cells, obtained before intestinal transplant. This clonotype originated in a human donor who received an intestinal transplant. The chain couples TRBV27 to TRBJ2-1; TRBD2 matches at 7 bases. The CDR3 here is CASSLSWEGNRKNNEQFF. The CDR3 region has the DNA TGTGCCAGCAGTTTATCGTGGGAGGGGAACAGAAAAAACAATGAGCAGTTCTTC.